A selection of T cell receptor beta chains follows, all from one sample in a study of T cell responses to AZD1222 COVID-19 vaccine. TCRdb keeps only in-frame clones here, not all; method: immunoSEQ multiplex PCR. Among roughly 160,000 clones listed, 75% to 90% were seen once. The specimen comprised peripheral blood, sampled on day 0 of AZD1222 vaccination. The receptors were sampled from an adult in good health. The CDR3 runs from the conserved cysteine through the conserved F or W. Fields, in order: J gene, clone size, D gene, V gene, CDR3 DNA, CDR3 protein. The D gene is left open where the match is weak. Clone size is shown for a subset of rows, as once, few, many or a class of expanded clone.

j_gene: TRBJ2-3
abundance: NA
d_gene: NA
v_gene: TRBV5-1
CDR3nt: TGCGCCAGCAGCTTGGACAGAGGTAGCACAGATACGCAGTATTTT
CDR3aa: CASSLDRGSTDTQYF

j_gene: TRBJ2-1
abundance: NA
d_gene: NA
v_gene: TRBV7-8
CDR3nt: TGTGCCAGCAGCTCCCTACTACCTAGCTCCTACAATGAGCAGTTCTTC
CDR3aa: CASSSLLPSSYNEQFF

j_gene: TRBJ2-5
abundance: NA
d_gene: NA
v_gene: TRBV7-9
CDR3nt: TGTGCCAGCAGCCCAACCCATAACCGGGCCAGTACTCGGGTGACCCAGTACTTC
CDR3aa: CASSPTHNRASTRVTQYF

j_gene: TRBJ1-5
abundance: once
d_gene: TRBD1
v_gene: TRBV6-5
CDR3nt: TGTGCCAGCAGAATACAGGGGAATAGCAATCAGCCCCAGCATTTT
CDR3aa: CASRIQGNSNQPQHF

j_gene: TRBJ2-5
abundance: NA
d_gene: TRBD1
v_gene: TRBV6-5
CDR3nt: TGTGCCAGCAGGAGGGACAGACTACAAGAGACCCAGTACTTC
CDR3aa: CASRRDRLQETQYF

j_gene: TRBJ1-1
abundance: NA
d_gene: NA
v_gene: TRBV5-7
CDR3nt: TGTGCCAGCAGCTTGACGTGTGGCCAGGAGAACACTGAAGCTTTCTTT
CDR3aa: CASSLTCGQENTEAFF

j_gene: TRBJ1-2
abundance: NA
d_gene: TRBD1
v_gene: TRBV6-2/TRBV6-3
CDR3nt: TGTGCCAGCAGTTTCGGACAGGTCCAGTGGTATGGCTACACCTTC
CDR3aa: CASSFGQVQWYGYTF

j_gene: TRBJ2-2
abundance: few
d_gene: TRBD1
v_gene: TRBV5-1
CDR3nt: TGCGCCAGCAGCTTGGGACAGGGGGAGGCCGGGGAGCTGTTTTTT
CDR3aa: CASSLGQGEAGELFF

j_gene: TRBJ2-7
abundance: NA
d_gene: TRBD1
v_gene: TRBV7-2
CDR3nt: TGTGCCAGCAGCTTAGCTACCGGGACAGGGTTTTACGAGCAGTACTTC
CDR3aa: CASSLATGTGFYEQYF

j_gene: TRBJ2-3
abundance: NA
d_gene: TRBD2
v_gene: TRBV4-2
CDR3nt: TGTGCCAGCAGCCAAGATGGGGGGGGACTCACAGATACGCAGTATTTT
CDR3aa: CASSQDGGGLTDTQYF

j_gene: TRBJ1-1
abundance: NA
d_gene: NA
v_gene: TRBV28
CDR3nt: TGTGCCAGCAGCGAGGGGGACACTGAAGCTTTCTTT
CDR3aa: CASSEGDTEAFF

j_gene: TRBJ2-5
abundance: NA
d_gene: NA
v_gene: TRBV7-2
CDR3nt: TGTGCCAGCAGCCCACCCCTCTCCGCACAAGAGACCCAGTACTTC
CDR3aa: CASSPPLSAQETQYF

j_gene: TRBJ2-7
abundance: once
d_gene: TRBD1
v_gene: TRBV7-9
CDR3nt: TGTGCCAGCAGCCAAGACAGGGGAAAGCAGTACTTC
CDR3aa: CASSQDRGKQYF

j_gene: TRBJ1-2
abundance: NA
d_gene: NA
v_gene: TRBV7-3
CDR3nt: TGTGCCAGCAGCTTCAGACAGCATACTAACTATGGCTACACCTTC
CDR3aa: CASSFRQHTNYGYTF

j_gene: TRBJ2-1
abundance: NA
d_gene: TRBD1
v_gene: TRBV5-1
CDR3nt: TGCGCCAGCAGAATGGACAGGGGCAATGAGCAGTTCTTC
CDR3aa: CASRMDRGNEQFF

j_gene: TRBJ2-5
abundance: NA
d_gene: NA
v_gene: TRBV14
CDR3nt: TGTGCCAGCAGCCATTACAGGGACAACCAAGAGACCCAGTACTTC
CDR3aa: CASSHYRDNQETQYF

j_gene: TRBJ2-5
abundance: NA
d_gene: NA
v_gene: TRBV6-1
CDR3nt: TGTGCCAGCAGTGAAGTCCCCGTAGAGACCCAGTACTTC
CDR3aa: CASSEVPVETQYF

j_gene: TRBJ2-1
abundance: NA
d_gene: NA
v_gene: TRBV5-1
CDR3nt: TGCGCCAGCAGCCTGCAGGAGCTTGACAATGAGCAGTTCTTC
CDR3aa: CASSLQELDNEQFF

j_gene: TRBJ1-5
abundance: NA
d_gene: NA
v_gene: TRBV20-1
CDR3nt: TGCAGTGCTAGTTTTCAGAGCGATAGCAATCAGCCCCAGCATTTT
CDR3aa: CSASFQSDSNQPQHF

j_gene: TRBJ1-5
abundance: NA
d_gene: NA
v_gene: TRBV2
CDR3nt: TGTGCCAGCAGTGAAGTCAGCAGCAGCAATCAGCCCCAGCATTTT
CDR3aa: CASSEVSSSNQPQHF

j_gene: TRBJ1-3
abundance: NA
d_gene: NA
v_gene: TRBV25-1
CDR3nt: TGTGCCAGCAGTGATCGTGGGGGAACTGGAAACACCATATATTTT
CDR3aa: CASSDRGGTGNTIYF

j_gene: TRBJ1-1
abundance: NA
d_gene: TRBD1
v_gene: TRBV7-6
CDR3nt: TGTGCCAGCAGCGGATACAGGGGGCGCAGGACTATGGCTGAAGCTTTCTTT
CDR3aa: CASSGYRGRRTMAEAFF

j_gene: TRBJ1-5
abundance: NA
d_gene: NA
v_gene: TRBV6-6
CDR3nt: TGTGCCAGCCTTGTCCGACAGGGCAATCAGCCCCAGCATTTT
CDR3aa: CASLVRQGNQPQHF

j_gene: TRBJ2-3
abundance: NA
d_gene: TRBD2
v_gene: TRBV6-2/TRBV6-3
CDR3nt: TGTGCCAGCACCCCTCGGGGGGGGGCTAGAGATACGCAGTATTTT
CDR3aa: CASTPRGGARDTQYF

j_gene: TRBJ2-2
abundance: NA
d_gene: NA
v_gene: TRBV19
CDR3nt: TGTGCCAGTAGTCCCGGGACACCCAGCACCGGGGAGCTGTTTTTT
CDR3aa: CASSPGTPSTGELFF

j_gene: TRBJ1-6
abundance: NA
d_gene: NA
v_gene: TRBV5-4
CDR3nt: TGTGCCAGCACCATTCAGGGAGGGAATTCACCCCTCCACTTT
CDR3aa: CASTIQGGNSPLHF

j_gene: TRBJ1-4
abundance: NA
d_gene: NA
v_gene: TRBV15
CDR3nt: TGTGCCACCAGCAGAGGCGTAGATGAAAAACTGTTTTTT
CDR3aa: CATSRGVDEKLFF

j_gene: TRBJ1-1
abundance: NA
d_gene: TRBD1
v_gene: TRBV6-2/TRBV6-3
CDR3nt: TGTGCCAGCAGTTACGGGGTTGGCAGGGGGCGATCAAACATGAACACTGAAGCTTTCTTT
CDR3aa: CASSYGVGRGRSNMNTEAFF

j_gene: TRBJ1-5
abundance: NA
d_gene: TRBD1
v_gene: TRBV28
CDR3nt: TGTGCCAGCAGTTTAGACGGGACAGGGGGTCCCCGCCAGCCCCAGCATTTT
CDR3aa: CASSLDGTGGPRQPQHF

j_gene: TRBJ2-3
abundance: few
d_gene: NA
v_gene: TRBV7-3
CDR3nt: TGTGCCAGCAGCTTGGCAGGGGAAGGGGCAGATACGCAGTATTTT
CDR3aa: CASSLAGEGADTQYF

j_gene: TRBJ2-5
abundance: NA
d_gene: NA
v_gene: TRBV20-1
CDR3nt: TGCAGTGCCCTACAAGAGACCCAGTACTTC
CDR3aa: CSALQETQYF

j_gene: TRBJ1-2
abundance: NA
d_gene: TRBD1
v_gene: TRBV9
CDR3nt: TGTGCCAGCAGCCCCCGGGACAGGGGTCCCTATGGCTACACCTTC
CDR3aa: CASSPRDRGPYGYTF

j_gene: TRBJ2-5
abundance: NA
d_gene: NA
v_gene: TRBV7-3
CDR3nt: TGTGCCAGCAGCTTAAACCTCGGTGTTGGCGAGACCCAGTACTTC
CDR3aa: CASSLNLGVGETQYF

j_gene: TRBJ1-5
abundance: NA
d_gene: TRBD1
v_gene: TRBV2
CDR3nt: TGTGCCAGCAGTTGGGACAGTGTGGGCAATCAGCCCCAGCATTTT
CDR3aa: CASSWDSVGNQPQHF

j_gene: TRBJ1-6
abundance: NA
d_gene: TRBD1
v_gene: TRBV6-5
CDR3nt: TGTGCCAGCAGCCCCGACAGGGGATCACCCCTCCACTTT
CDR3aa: CASSPDRGSPLHF

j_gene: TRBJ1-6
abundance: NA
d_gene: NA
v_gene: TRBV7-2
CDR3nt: TGTGCCAGCAGCCAGCCAGTTTTCGGTTCACCCCTCCACTTT
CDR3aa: CASSQPVFGSPLHF

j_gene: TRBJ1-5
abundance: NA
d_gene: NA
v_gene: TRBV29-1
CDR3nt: TGCAGCGTACAGGAAAATAGCAATCAGCCCCAGCATTTT
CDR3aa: CSVQENSNQPQHF

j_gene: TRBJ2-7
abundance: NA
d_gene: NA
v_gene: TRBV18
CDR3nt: TGTGCCAGCTCACCACTCCAGGGCCGGGCCCCAACCTACGAGCAGTACTTC
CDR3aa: CASSPLQGRAPTYEQYF

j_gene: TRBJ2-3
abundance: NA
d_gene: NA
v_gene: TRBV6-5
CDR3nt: TGTGCCAGCAGCCCCGGGCCGCGCGGGGATACGCAGTATTTT
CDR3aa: CASSPGPRGDTQYF

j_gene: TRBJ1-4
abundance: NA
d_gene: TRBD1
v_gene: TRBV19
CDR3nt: TGTGCCAGTAGTATCCCCCTCGGACAGGAATGGGCTAATGAAAAACTGTTTTTT
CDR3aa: CASSIPLGQEWANEKLFF

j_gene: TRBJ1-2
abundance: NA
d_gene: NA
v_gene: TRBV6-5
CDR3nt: TGTGCCAGCAGTTACAGCGGGTTCGTGGGTGGCTACACCTTC
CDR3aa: CASSYSGFVGGYTF

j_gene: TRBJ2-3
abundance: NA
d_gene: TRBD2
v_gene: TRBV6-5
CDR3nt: TGTGCCAGCAATCTAGCGGGGGGTAGCACAGATACGCAGTATTTT
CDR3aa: CASNLAGGSTDTQYF

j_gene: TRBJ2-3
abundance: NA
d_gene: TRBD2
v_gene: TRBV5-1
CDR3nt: TGCGCCAGCAGCCCGCCGGGACTAGCGGGGAACACAGATACGCAGTATTTT
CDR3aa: CASSPPGLAGNTDTQYF

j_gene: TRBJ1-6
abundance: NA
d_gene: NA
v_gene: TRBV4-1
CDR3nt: TGCGCCAGCAGCCAAGCTGAAAGGGACGTGTGGACATCCAACAATTCACCCCTCCACTTT
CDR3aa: CASSQAERDVWTSNNSPLHF

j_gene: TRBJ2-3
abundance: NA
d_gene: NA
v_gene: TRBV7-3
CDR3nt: TGTGCCAGCAGCTTATTGGCGGCGACAGATACGCAGTATTTT
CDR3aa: CASSLLAATDTQYF

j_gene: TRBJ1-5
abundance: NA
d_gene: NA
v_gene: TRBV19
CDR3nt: TGTGCCAGTAGTATCGCCGGGACACCTAGCAATCAGCCCCAGCATTTT
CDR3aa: CASSIAGTPSNQPQHF

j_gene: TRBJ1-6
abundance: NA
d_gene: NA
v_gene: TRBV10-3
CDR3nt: TGTGCCATCAGTATAGGGGCAGGGCGTAATTCACCCCTCCACTTT
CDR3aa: CAISIGAGRNSPLHF

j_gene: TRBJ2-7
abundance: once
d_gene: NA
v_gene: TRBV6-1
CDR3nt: TGTGCCAGCAGTGAAGCTTTAGGCTACGAGCAGTACTTC
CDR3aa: CASSEALGYEQYF